Each of the 22 T cell receptor beta chains below was sequenced from the same sample in a study of T cell repertoires in cytomegalovirus infection. Their specific antigens are unknown. TCRdb independently ran MiXCR on the reads; one entry per CDR3 protein. The sample has 200,000 or so distinct CDR3 sequences, about 40% seen once. This specimen was CD8+ T cells from cultured PBMCs, taken from culture after CMV antigen stimulation. These TCRs come from a human donor in good health (CMV status not recorded). Some clones in this sample may be carry-over from other donors' samples.

The chain links TRBV7-8 to TRBJ1-3; weak D call: TRBD1 (5 bases). CDR1 is SGHVS and CDR2 is FQNEAQ in the germline V gene. V lost 3 bases to trimming and J lost 0 bases, with 12 bases between them. The CDR3 consists of 16 residues. In DNA, the CDR3 is TGTGCCAGCAGCTTCGTCAGTGACAGCTCTGGAAACACCATATATTTT. Its translation: CASSFVSDSSGNTIYF.

The gene calls are TRBV11-2 and TRBJ1-3; no firm D call. Trimming took off 4 bases at V and 0 bases at J, with 10 bases between the two ends. Germline lookup yields CDR1 SGHAT and CDR2 FQNNGV. The CDR3 loop spans 15 amino acids. The CDR3 here is CASSSSWGSGNTIYF. As DNA, the CDR3 is TGTGCCAGCAGCTCCAGCTGGGGCTCTGGAAACACCATATATTTT.

V and J are TRBV7-2 and TRBJ1-5, with D possibly matching TRBD1 (5 bases). The CDR3 covers 15 residues. CDR1 and CDR2 (germline): SGHTA, FQGNSA. Trimming left V 2 bases short and J 0 bases short, with 8 bases between. CDR3 in DNA: TGTGCCAGCAGCTTAAACAGGATTAGCAATCAGCCCCAGCATTTT. It is translated as CASSLNRISNQPQHF.

The chain couples TRBV7-9 to TRBJ2-3; the match to TRBD2 covers 7 bases. The CDR3 loop spans 17 amino acids. The V gene's germline CDR1 is SEHNR and CDR2 FQNEAQ (reference sequence). J lost 0 bases, V lost 1 base, and 7 bases had no gene match. CDR3 coding DNA: TGTGCCAGCAGCTTAGGGGCTAGCGGATCTAGCACAGATACGCAGTATTTT. Translation gives CASSLGASGSSTDTQYF.

With respect to this clonotype: A read error may account for a junction end that differs from germline. The rearrangement uses TRBV6-2 or TRBV6-3 and TRBJ2-2; possibly TRBD1 or TRBD2 for D (6 bases each). The CDR3 is made up of 15 amino acids. Germline V gives CDR1 MNHEY, CDR2 SVGEGT. The CDR3 loop is CASSLNRAPPRELSF. DNA of the CDR3: TGTGCCAGCAGCTTGAACAGGGCCCCCCCCCGGGAGCTGTCTTTT.

The rearrangement joins TRBV6-6 to TRBJ1-1, with D unclear. This CDR3 is built from 15 residues. Trimming shortened V by 0 bases and J by 0 bases, and 8 bases separated the two germline ends. The germline V gene has CDR1 MNHNY and CDR2 SVGAGI (reference sequence). In nucleotides, the CDR3 is TGTGCCAGCAGTTACTCGAAGAACCTGAACACTGAAGCTTTCTTT. Translating it yields CASSYSKNLNTEAFF.

There are a few counts of this clonotype. V is TRBV28 and J is TRBJ2-1; a possible D gene is TRBD2 (6 bases). Germline V gene sequence: CDR1 MDHEN, CDR2 SYDVKM. The CDR3 covers 16 residues. V lost 4 bases and J lost 0, with 13 bases in between. The CDR3 reads CASSWRGTGSYNEQFF. Here the CDR3 DNA reads TGTGCCAGCAGTTGGAGGGGAACCGGCTCCTACAATGAGCAGTTCTTC.

V and J are TRBV5-6 and TRBJ2-7; D not certain. V dropped 0 bases and J dropped 0 bases, with 4 bases sitting between them. The CDR3 runs to 13 residues. The germline V gene encodes CDR1 SGHDT and CDR2 YYEEEE. The CDR3 spells CASSLDISYEQYF. Here the CDR3 DNA reads TGTGCCAGCAGCTTGGACATCTCCTACGAGCAGTACTTC.

This chain connects TRBV3-1 to TRBJ1-5; D gene ambiguous. The CDR3 totals 15 residues. Germline V gives CDR1 LGHDT, CDR2 YNNKEL (reference sequence). V was trimmed by 0 bases and J by 2 bases, leaving 8 bases between them. For the CDR3, the DNA is TGTGCCAGCAGCCAAGATTTGAGACGCAATCAGCCCCAGCATTTT. Protein: CASSQDLRRNQPQHF.

The V and J genes are TRBV27 and TRBJ2-2, with TRBD1 as a possible D gene (6 bases). CDR3 length: 14 amino acids. Trimming pared 2 bases from V and 7 bases from J, leaving 11 bases between. The germline V gene encodes CDR1 MNHEY and CDR2 SMNVEV (reference sequence). CDR3 residues: CASSLPGQFGELFF. The CDR3 nucleotides read TGTGCCAGCAGTTTACCCGGACAGTTCGGGGAGCTGTTTTTT.

The chain combines TRBV24-1 with TRBJ1-1; D is ambiguous. V lost 3 bases, J lost 6 bases, and 13 bases lay in between. Germline V gene data show CDR1 as KGHDR and CDR2 as SFDVKD. The CDR3 extends over 14 amino acids. The CDR3 sequence is CATSDPQWGAEAFF. CDR3 DNA sequence: TGTGCCACCAGTGATCCCCAGTGGGGAGCTGAAGCTTTCTTT.

This clonotype was seen a few times. This rearrangement joins TRBV6-1 to TRBJ2-3; the D gene is possibly TRBD2 (6 bases). The CDR3 extends over 17 amino acids. Germline V gene lookup returns CDR1 MNHNS and CDR2 SASEGT. Trimming cost V 4 bases and J 1 base, with 18 bases left between them. The CDR3 protein is CASSGFLAGRGTDTQYF. CDR3 DNA sequence: TGTGCCAGCAGTGGGTTCCTTGCGGGAAGAGGCACAGATACGCAGTATTTT.

The chain carries TRBV27 and TRBJ2-7; possible D gene TRBD1, 6 bases. V was cut by 3 bases and J by 11 bases, with 17 bases left in between. The CDR3 covers 13 residues. Germline V gene sequence: CDR1 MNHEY, CDR2 SMNVEV (reference sequence). This chain's CDR3 is CASSFPDSRKEYF. The CDR3, as DNA: TGTGCCAGCAGTTTTCCGGACAGTCGAAAAGAGTACTTC.

The chain uses TRBV7-3 and TRBJ2-7; TRBD1 agrees at 8 bases. This CDR3 spans 14 amino acids. The V and J ends lost 2 bases and 3 bases, in that order; junction bases with no gene match: 3. CDR1 and CDR2 from the germline V gene are SGHTA and FQGTGA. CDR3 sequence: CASSLDRGNYEQYF. The CDR3 DNA is TGTGCCAGCAGCTTAGACAGGGGTAACTACGAGCAGTACTTC.

The rearrangement joins TRBV4-1 to TRBJ1-1; D unresolved. Germline values: CDR1 MGHRA, CDR2 YSYEKL. There are 14 residues in the CDR3. V lost 0 bases and J 6 bases, leaving 11 bases between the germline ends. The DNA of the CDR3 is TGCGCCAGCAGCCAAGATCATCTTGTAGCTGAAGCTTTCTTT. Residues: CASSQDHLVAEAFF.

This clonotype was observed a handful of times. The chain uses TRBV27 and TRBJ2-2, with D possibly TRBD2 on 6 matching bases. The CDR3 totals 15 residues. Trimming cost V 4 bases and J 3 bases, with 12 bases left between them. From germline, CDR1 is MNHEY and CDR2 SMNVEV (reference sequence). The DNA of the CDR3 is TGTGCCAGCAGTTCCGCGCGGGAATACACCGGGGAGCTGTTTTTT. It codes for CASSSAREYTGELFF.

A few counts support this clonotype. This rearrangement joins TRBV20-1 to TRBJ1-2; TRBD1 aligns across 7 bases. V shed 6 bases and J 8 bases; nucleotides not matched to a gene: 21. Germline CDR1 DFQATT, CDR2 SNEGSKA (reference sequence). The CDR3 spans 16 residues. In nucleotides, the CDR3 is TGCAGTGCCGAAATTCCCGGACAGGCCTCTTCGATGGGCTACACCTTC. This codes for CSAEIPGQASSMGYTF.

In regard to this clonotype: The germline gene is not matched at one end of the junction; a read error may be the cause. The rearrangement joins TRBV4-1 to TRBJ2-7, with D unclear. The length of the CDR3 is 11 residues. In germline, CDR1 is MGHRA, CDR2 YSYEKL. This CDR3 reads CASSLNSAVNF. The CDR3 DNA reads as TGTGCCAGCAGCCTAAACTCAGCAGTGAACTTC.

The CDR3 region is CSAVSTGDYEQFF. The CDR3 DNA follows: TGCAGTGCTGTATCGACGGGAGATTATGAGCAGTTCTTC. This sequence joins TRBV20-1 and TRBJ2-1, with D perhaps matching TRBD2 (6 bases). This CDR3 comprises 13 residues. Trimming cost V 5 bases and J 8 bases, with 16 bases left between them. Germline lookup yields CDR1 DFQATT and CDR2 SNEGSKA (reference sequence).

This clonotype was counted ten times or more. The genes are TRBV24-1 and TRBJ2-3, with D perhaps TRBD2 (6 bases). There are 15 residues in the CDR3. CDR1 and CDR2 (germline): KGHDR, SFDVKD. With 4 bases removed from V and 3 bases from J, the gap between germline ends came to 13 bases. CDR3 loop: CATSDGGKGTDTQYF. CDR3 nucleotides: TGTGCCACCAGTGACGGAGGGAAAGGGACAGATACGCAGTATTTT.

The chain has TRBV24-1 and TRBJ2-3; 13 nucleotides line up with TRBD2. There are 17 residues in the CDR3. Germline V CDR1 and CDR2: KGHDR, SFDVKD. Trimming at V came to 4 bases and at J to 2 bases, leaving 5 bases not matched to a gene. The CDR3 region has the DNA TGTGCCACCAGTGACTTGACTAGCGGGAGGAACACAGATACGCAGTATTTT. It encodes CATSDLTSGRNTDTQYF.

The J gene is TRBJ1-4, the V gene TRBV7-6; unclear D gene. Germline V gene lookup returns CDR1 SGHVS and CDR2 FNYEAQ. V was trimmed by 4 bases and J by 7 bases, leaving 13 bases between them. This CDR3 contains 14 residues. Here the CDR3 reads CASSSPETFEKLFF. As DNA, the CDR3 is TGTGCCAGCAGCTCCCCCGAGACCTTTGAAAAACTGTTTTTT.